In this sample, the clone carrying this T cell receptor (beta chain) turned up once. Profiled with immunoSEQ multiplex PCR; TCRdb holds only in-frame clones, not every one. The sample lists under 450,000 clones; roughly 87% were seen once. The data were obtained in a study of blood T cell repertoires in COVID-19. The sample consisted of PBMCs or T cells enriched from blood (not recorded which). This receptor was taken from a woman aged 25 to 39 who had recovered from COVID-19.

The chain's CDR3 is CASSLMWAGVDRGYTF. In DNA, the CDR3 is TGTGCCAGCAGCTTAATGTGGGCAGGGGTAGATAGGGGCTACACCTTC. The V and J genes are TRBV7-8 and TRBJ1-2; TRBD1 is a possible D gene (6 bases). V was pared by 2 bases and J by 8 bases, with 21 bases between. This CDR3 spans 16 amino acids. Germline V gene sequence: CDR1 SGHVS, CDR2 FQNEAQ.